This T cell receptor (beta chain) was sequenced for a study of T cells in tumors after PD-1 blockade. In the study overall: Daily vismodegib 150 mg continued in a subset of anti-PD-1-treated patients. Peripheral blood samples averaged approximately 35,000 unique clonotypes and over 95,000 templates.

Study-wide findings and caveats: Blood contained about 44% of the tumor's TCR clonotypes.

Germline-derived CDR1 and CDR2 are SGHTA and FQGNSA. J lost 2 bases, V lost 5 bases, and 2 bases had no gene match. The length of the CDR3 is 14 residues. A remark on this clone: Its target is not known.

Assay used: immunoSEQ multiplex PCR; TCRdb lists only in-frame clones, some missing. The sample holds under 75,000 clones, roughly 70% seen once. The TCR originated in a human donor with basal cell carcinoma. The sample in question was PBMCs, obtained after anti-PD-1 treatment. The V gene is TRBV7-2, the J gene TRBJ2-1, with TRBD2 matching 8 bases. This CDR3 is CASSAAGAYNEQFF. The CDR3 DNA sequence: TGTGCCAGCAGCGCAGCGGGGGCCTACAATGAGCAGTTCTTC.